This section outlines one TCR beta chain sequence together with its context. This sample is drawn from a study of blood T cell repertoires in COVID-19. Study background: Collection of acute and convalescent COVID-19 samples took place in the United States, Italy and Spain. PBMCs, B-cell-depleted T cells, or T cells provided the cDNA or gDNA that made up the material.

The CDR3 covers 15 residues. CDR1 and CDR2 from the germline V gene are SNHLY and FYNNEI. Trimming shortened V by 6 bases and J by 2 bases, and 14 bases separated the two germline ends. Authors' processing steps: Using reference gene primer amplification, nucleated cell counts were estimated. Only in-frame clones appear in the TCRdb table, and some are missing; sequencing was by immunoSEQ multiplex PCR. The DNA was the basis for D and trimming; V, J and clone size are from that table. The data show approximately 140,000 clones, with just under 90% seen just once and about 4.1% held by the top ten. This sequence was found in a middle-aged woman with acute or convalescent COVID-19. Source material: peripheral blood. V and J are TRBV2 and TRBJ1-5; D possibly corresponds to TRBD1 (5 bases). Here the CDR3 reads CASRGRGFGNQPQHF. CDR3 in DNA: TGTGCCAGCAGGGGTAGGGGTTTCGGCAATCAGCCCCAGCATTTT.